These 19 T cell receptor beta chains were sequenced from one sample in a study of T cell responses to AZD1222 COVID-19 vaccine. Assay used: immunoSEQ multiplex PCR; TCRdb lists only in-frame clones, some missing. Among under 140,000 clones listed, 94% were seen once. Material: peripheral blood, obtained 28 days after the second AZD1222 dose. These receptors all come from an adult who received the AZD1222 COVID-19 vaccine.

The chain links TRBV14 to TRBJ1-2; D remains unclear. This CDR3 spans 12 amino acids. V lost 3 bases to trimming and J lost 7 bases, with 9 bases between them. Germline CDR1 SGHDN, CDR2 FVKESK. The CDR3 DNA sequence: TGTGCCAGCAGCCATTCGTTCGGTGGCTACACCTTC. Protein product: CASSHSFGGYTF.

The V call is TRBV27, the J call TRBJ2-1, with 8 positions matching TRBD2. In germline, CDR1 is MNHEY, CDR2 SMNVEV (reference sequence). The CDR3 has 14 residues. Trimming took 2 bases from V and 6 from J; bases not matched to a gene: 3. The CDR3 DNA sequence: TGTGCCAGCAGTTTAGAGCGGGGGATCAATGAGCAGTTCTTC. Its protein is CASSLERGINEQFF.

This clone was seen only a few times. The chain couples TRBV10-3 to TRBJ1-2; D ambiguous. The germline V and J ends were trimmed by 2 bases and 6 bases, with 10 bases remaining between them. Per germline, CDR1 ENHRY and CDR2 SYGVKD. This CDR3 is built from 13 residues. The CDR3 spells CAISERENDGYTF. CDR3 coding DNA: TGTGCCATCAGTGAGAGGGAGAACGATGGCTACACCTTC.

This sequence joins TRBV14 and TRBJ2-3; D not certain. Trimming removed 0 bases from V and 0 bases from J, with 7 bases in between. The germline V gene has CDR1 SGHDN and CDR2 FVKESK. The CDR3 is 15 residues long. The CDR3 region is CASSQDRISTDTQYF. In DNA form, the CDR3 reads TGTGCCAGCAGCCAAGATCGGATAAGCACAGATACGCAGTATTTT.

V and J are TRBV30 and TRBJ1-2; 7 nucleotides match TRBD1. Germline CDR1 reads GTSNPN; CDR2 reads SVGIG (reference sequence). There are 13 residues in the CDR3. Trimming cost V 3 bases and J 4 bases; bases outside gene matches: 5. The CDR3 sequence: CAWRGQAFYGYTF. The CDR3 nucleotides read TGTGCCTGGAGAGGACAGGCATTCTATGGCTACACCTTC. Filled out from reference TRBV30 and TRBJ1-2, the complete variable domain reads SQTIHQWPATLVQPVGSPLSLECTVEGTSNPNLYWYRQAAGRGLQLLFYSVGIGQISSEVPQNLSASRPQDRQFILSSKKLLLSDSGFYLCAWRGQAFYGYTFGSGTRLTVV.

The chain carries TRBV2 and TRBJ1-2; TRBD1 matches 8 bases. Trimming removed 7 bases from V and 10 bases from J; junction bases left unmatched: 14. Germline CDR1 is SNHLY and CDR2 is FYNNEI. The CDR3 contains 14 residues. CDR3 sequence (DNA): TGTGCCAGCACCTTGGACAGGGCCGCACCGTCCTACACCTTC. This codes for CASTLDRAAPSYTF. The complete variable domain, with remaining parts taken from reference TRBV2 and TRBJ1-2, reads EPEVTQTPSHQVTQMGQEVILRCVPISNHLYFYWYRQILGQKVEFLVSFYNNEISEKSEIFDDQFSVERPDGSNFTLKIRSTKLEDSAMYFCASTLDRAAPSYTFGSGTRLTVV.

The chain links TRBV7-2 to TRBJ1-2; TRBD1 might be the D (6 bases). From germline, CDR1 is SGHTA and CDR2 FQGNSA. This CDR3 has 15 residues. V lost 3 bases and J lost 4, with 15 bases in between. This CDR3 reads CASSFRQAGSYGYTF. The CDR3 DNA reads TGTGCCAGCAGCTTCAGACAGGCGGGGAGCTATGGCTACACCTTC.

The J gene is TRBJ1-6, the V gene TRBV3-1 (or the pseudogene TRBV3-2); D ambiguous. Trimming stripped 3 bases from V and 0 bases from J, with 15 bases between. Germline values: CDR1 LGHDT, CDR2 YNNKEL (reference sequence). The CDR3 consists of 18 residues. CDR3 DNA sequence: TGTGCCAGCAGCCAGGGCATGGCGGCCTTCTCCTATAATTCACCCCTCCACTTT. Translation: CASSQGMAAFSYNSPLHF.

This clone was detected a few times. The J gene is TRBJ1-2, the V gene TRBV4-1; 7 bases align to TRBD1. V shed 2 bases, J shed 2 bases, and the junction held 2 bases outside the gene matches. The CDR3 totals 14 residues. CDR1 is MGHRA and CDR2 is YSYEKL in the germline V gene. In DNA, the CDR3 is TGCGCCAGCAGCCAAACGACAGGGAACTATGGCTACACCTTC. Translated: CASSQTTGNYGYTF.

In DNA, the CDR3 is TGTGCCAGCAGCCGAGCGAGGACTGAAGCTTTCTTT. Its protein is CASSRARTEAFF. V and J are TRBV3-1 (or the pseudogene TRBV3-2) and TRBJ1-1; no clear D. This CDR3 has 12 residues. Between the trimmed V and J ends, which lost 4 bases and 5 bases, there was a span of 8 bases. The germline CDR1 and CDR2 sequences are LGHDT and YNNKEL (reference sequence).

This clone was counted only a few times. The genes are TRBV7-9 and TRBJ1-1; D ambiguous. V was clipped by 1 base and J by 6 bases, with 9 bases between them. There are 13 residues in the CDR3. Germline CDR1 SEHNR, CDR2 FQNEAQ (reference sequence). CDR3 sequence: CASSLEWAAEAFF. The CDR3, as DNA: TGTGCCAGCAGCTTAGAATGGGCAGCTGAAGCTTTCTTT.

CDR3 sequence: CASSYQVDTEAFF. CDR3 nucleotide sequence: TGTGCCAGTAGTTATCAGGTAGACACTGAAGCTTTCTTT. V usage is TRBV19 and J usage is TRBJ1-1; D gene ambiguous. The V end lost 5 bases, the J end lost 3 bases, and 10 bases lay between the germline ends. Germline assignment: CDR1 LNHDA and CDR2 SQIVND (reference sequence). This CDR3 comprises 13 residues.

Details on this clone: This sample includes further DNA sequences coding for the same CDR3. The V gene is TRBV5-1, the J gene TRBJ2-1; D is unresolved. The V gene's germline CDR1 is SGHRS and CDR2 YFSETQ. The CDR3 sequence is 15 residues long. Trimming stripped 0 bases from V and 0 bases from J, with 7 bases between. The chain's CDR3 is CASSLVAGSYNEQFF. The CDR3, as DNA: TGCGCCAGCAGCTTGGTGGCCGGCTCCTACAATGAGCAGTTCTTC.

This rearrangement joins TRBV29-1 to TRBJ1-1; D remains ambiguous. V shed 5 bases and J shed 3 bases, with 13 bases lying between them. Germline CDR1 is SQVTM and CDR2 is ANQGSEA. This CDR3 spans 13 amino acids. As DNA, the CDR3 is TGCAGCGTTTGTACGGTCACGGACACTGAAGCTTTCTTT. It translates to CSVCTVTDTEAFF.

The V call is TRBV6-5, the J call TRBJ2-7; 8 nucleotides match TRBD2. CDR1 is MNHEY and CDR2 is SVGAGI in the germline V gene. The V segment lost 6 bases and the J segment 2 bases; nucleotides outside the gene matches: 6. This CDR3 is 14 amino acids long. The CDR3 sequence is CASSISGGTYEQYF. CDR3 sequence (DNA): TGTGCCAGCAGCATCAGCGGGGGTACCTACGAGCAGTACTTC.

The chain carries TRBV9 and TRBJ2-7, with 10 bases matching TRBD2. V lost 3 bases to trimming and J lost 3 bases; unmatched junction nucleotides: 12. Germline lookup yields CDR1 SGDLS and CDR2 YYNGEE. This CDR3 comprises 17 residues. The CDR3 sequence is CASSEGTERGGFYEQYF. The CDR3 coding sequence is TGTGCCAGCAGCGAGGGGACCGAGCGGGGGGGTTTCTACGAGCAGTACTTC.

The chain recombines TRBV13 with TRBJ1-2; D unresolved. The germline V gene has CDR1 PRHDT and CDR2 FYEKMQ (reference sequence). The CDR3 spans 15 residues. V was shortened by 1 base and J by 8 bases, with 17 bases between the two germline ends. CDR3 sequence reads: CASSLAQNSNKGYTF. In nucleotides, the CDR3 is TGTGCCAGCAGCTTAGCGCAGAACTCAAACAAGGGCTACACCTTC.

This clone was observed a single time. The CDR3 DNA reads as TGTGCCAGCAGCGTAGGACTAGCGGGGGGCGCAGATACGCAGTATTTT. Translating gives CASSVGLAGGADTQYF. V is TRBV9 and J is TRBJ2-3; 13 bases map to TRBD2. Per germline, CDR1 SGDLS and CDR2 YYNGEE. The CDR3 spans 16 residues. Trimming removed 0 bases from V and 4 bases from J; junction bases left unmatched: 2.

This chain joins TRBV5-1 and TRBJ2-2; the D is unclear. Germline V gene lookup returns CDR1 SGHRS and CDR2 YFSETQ. Trimming took 0 bases from V and 4 from J, leaving 7 bases between them. CDR3 length: 14 amino acids. CDR3 protein: CASSLGLFTGELFF. The CDR3 nucleotides read TGCGCCAGCAGCTTGGGACTTTTCACCGGGGAGCTGTTTTTT.